This TCR beta chain is from a study of CD8+CD57+ T cells in acquired aplastic anemia. At the level of the study: The average for DNA from sorted CD4+ and CD8+ cells was about 3.3 ug. Findings and limits, study-wide: Simpson's diversity of CD8+ cells was not significantly different in patients compared with controls. The number of CD8+ CDR3 sequences shared by patients and controls was fewer than 35.

TCR beta VDJ and CDR3 profiling used genomic DNA as template. Each CDR3 protein gets one entry after TCRdb re-called the reads with MiXCR. Of 150,000 to 200,000 distinct CDR3 sequences detected, 64% appear once; the ten largest clones hold roughly 50%. Points on this clonotype: The antigen is undetermined.

The CDR3 runs to 11 residues. Germline loops: CDR1 SGDLS, CDR2 YYNGEE. V gave up 3 bases and J gave up 5 bases, with 5 bases separating them. The source of this sequence is a human donor with severe aplastic anemia or a healthy control (not recorded which). Source material: sorted CD4+, CD8+, or CD8+CD57+ T cells (not recorded which) from PBMCs. J is TRBJ1-2 and V is TRBV9, with no clear D. The CDR3 DNA sequence: TGTGCCAGCAGCGGACGGTATGGCTACACCTTC. Translation: CASSGRYGYTF. The full variable domain, with the rest looked up from reference TRBV9 and TRBJ1-2, is DSGVTQTPKHLITATGQRVTLRCSPRSGDLSVYWYQQSLDQGLQFLIQYYNGEERAKGNILERFSAQQFPDLHSELNLSSLELGDSALYFCASSGRYGYTFGSGTRLTVV.